A single sample gave rise to the 28 T cell receptor beta chains below, sequenced in a study of CD8+ T cells in alopecia areata. RNA extraction and reverse transcription yielded cDNA as sequencing template. Method: immunoSEQ multiplex PCR; TCRdb's copy keeps in-frame clones and lacks some. Of roughly 76,000 clones in the sample, approximately 29% were seen once. Documented treatment: oral pan-JAK inhibitor, 5-10 mg twice daily. Sequencing used CD8+ T cells sorted from blood, obtained at week 4, from a patient treated with tofacitinib. The receptors stem from a human donor with alopecia areata.

The J gene is TRBJ2-7, the V gene TRBV28; D is tentatively TRBD1 or TRBD2 (5 bases each). Trimming shortened V by 8 bases and J by 2 bases, and 16 bases separated the two germline ends. CDR1 is MDHEN and CDR2 is SYDVKM in the germline V gene. The CDR3 sequence is 14 residues long. The CDR3 DNA follows: TGTGCCAGCGAGACCGGGACCCGTGCCTACGAGCAGTACTTC. It codes for CASETGTRAYEQYF.

This clone appeared a few times. This chain uses TRBV27 with TRBJ2-1, with TRBD2 matching 12 bases. Germline V CDR1 and CDR2: MNHEY, SMNVEV (reference sequence). With 2 bases clipped from V and 7 bases from J, the junction kept 6 bases outside the gene matches. The CDR3 contains 16 residues. DNA of the CDR3: TGTGCCAGCAGTTTACCCCCCGGACTAGCGGGGAATGAGCAGTTCTTC. Amino acids: CASSLPPGLAGNEQFF.

The chain links TRBV2 to TRBJ2-1; 9 nucleotides align to TRBD2. Germline assignment: CDR1 SNHLY and CDR2 FYNNEI. There are 16 residues in the CDR3. Trimming cost V 4 bases and J 2 bases; bases outside gene matches: 6. The CDR3 loop reads CASSGESGRPYNEQFF. In DNA form, the CDR3 reads TGTGCCAGCAGTGGGGAAAGCGGGAGGCCCTACAATGAGCAGTTCTTC. Using reference TRBV2 and TRBJ2-1 for the parts outside the CDR3, the full variable domain is EPEVTQTPSHQVTQMGQEVILRCVPISNHLYFYWYRQILGQKVEFLVSFYNNEISEKSEIFDDQFSVERPDGSNFTLKIRSTKLEDSAMYFCASSGESGRPYNEQFFGPGTRLTVL.

This clone has just a few counts. CDR3 bases: TGTGCCTACCTAGGGGGCCTCTCCTACAATGAGCAGTTCTTC. It codes for CAYLGGLSYNEQFF. The chain combines TRBV30 with TRBJ2-1, with TRBD1 identical over 7 bases. V was pared by 7 bases and J by 0 bases, with 6 bases of the junction left unmatched. This CDR3 is built from 14 residues. Germline V gene lookup returns CDR1 GTSNPN and CDR2 SVGIG (reference sequence).

The sample holds a few counts of this clone. The rearrangement links TRBV9 to TRBJ2-7, with TRBD2 identical over 12 bases. The ends lost 5 bases at V and 2 bases at J; junction bases unmatched: 5. Germline loops: CDR1 SGDLS, CDR2 YYNGEE. The CDR3 has 15 amino acids. CDR3 sequence: CASRPRLAGAYEQYF. The CDR3 DNA reads TGTGCCAGCAGGCCGAGACTAGCGGGAGCCTACGAGCAGTACTTC.

This clone occurred a few times. This rearrangement joins TRBV29-1 to TRBJ2-2, with 9 bases matching TRBD1. CDR1 and CDR2 from the germline V gene are SQVTM and ANQGSEA. The CDR3 runs to 15 residues. Trimming cost V 4 bases and J 4 bases; bases outside gene matches: 7. The CDR3 DNA follows: TGCAGCGTTGCTGGAGGGACAGGGTTCACCGGGGAGCTGTTTTTT. Protein product: CSVAGGTGFTGELFF.

The J gene is TRBJ2-1, the V gene TRBV13; possible D gene TRBD1, 5 bases. The length of the CDR3 is 16 residues. The V gene lost 5 bases and the J gene lost 1 base, with 15 bases spanning the gap. CDR1 and CDR2 (germline): PRHDT, FYEKMQ (reference sequence). The CDR3 region is CASSPSRVQSYNEQFF. The CDR3 DNA reads as TGTGCCAGCAGCCCATCCAGGGTACAATCCTACAATGAGCAGTTCTTC.

The table lists this clone with a few counts. The chain has TRBV9 and TRBJ2-7, with TRBD1 matching over 9 bases. Per the germline V gene, CDR1 is SGDLS and CDR2 is YYNGEE. The ends lost 0 bases at V and 2 bases at J; junction bases unmatched: 3. This CDR3 is 15 amino acids long. Here the CDR3 DNA reads TGTGCCAGCAGCGTAGGGACAGGGGCGGCCTACGAGCAGTACTTC. Translation gives CASSVGTGAAYEQYF.

There are a few counts of this clone. The CDR3 nucleotides read TGCAGCGCAGGAGGGAATGAGCAGTTCTTC. This sequence encodes CSAGGNEQFF. This sequence joins TRBV29-1 and TRBJ2-1; D is perhaps TRBD2 (6 bases). The germline V and J ends were trimmed by 7 bases and 7 bases, with 8 bases remaining between them. CDR1 is SQVTM and CDR2 is ANQGSEA in the germline V gene. The CDR3 has 10 residues.

This clone came up a few times. V and J are TRBV19 and TRBJ1-1, with D unresolved. With 8 bases removed from V and 0 bases from J, the gap between germline ends came to 10 bases. Germline V gene sequence: CDR1 LNHDA, CDR2 SQIVND (reference sequence). The length of the CDR3 is 13 residues. CDR3 DNA: TGTGCCAGTGAGGACGGAATGAACACTGAAGCTTTCTTT. Translating gives CASEDGMNTEAFF.

The chain employs TRBV19 and TRBJ2-1, with 11 bases fitting TRBD2. The CDR3 runs to 15 residues. The germline gives CDR1 LNHDA, CDR2 SQIVND (reference sequence). V lost 6 bases and J lost 7; bases outside the gene matches: 8. The CDR3 DNA reads as TGTGCCAGTAGCCTAGCGGGAGGTCTTTGGAATGAGCAGTTCTTC. Translating gives CASSLAGGLWNEQFF.

This clone has a handful of counts. The V gene is TRBV29-1, the J gene TRBJ1-1, with 7 bases fitting TRBD1. V gave up 3 bases and J gave up 6 bases; unmatched junction bases: 7. Per the germline V gene, CDR1 is SQVTM and CDR2 is ANQGSEA. This CDR3 spans 13 amino acids. For the CDR3, the DNA is TGCAGCGTTGAGGGCTTAGGGGGCTCTGAAGCTTTCTTT. Translated: CSVEGLGGSEAFF.

This clone was counted at least ten times. This chain connects TRBV4-1 to TRBJ2-1, with a tentative D call TRBD1 (5 bases). V lost 0 bases to trimming and J lost 4 bases, with 7 bases between them. CDR3 length: 14 residues. In germline, CDR1 is MGHRA, CDR2 YSYEKL. The CDR3 nucleotides are TGCGCCAGCAGCCAAGAACCAGGGTACAATGAGCAGTTCTTC. It encodes CASSQEPGYNEQFF.

The chain carries TRBV6-5 and TRBJ2-2; D gene ambiguous. There are 13 residues in the CDR3. V dropped 2 bases and J dropped 7 bases, with 8 bases sitting between them. Germline V lookup: CDR1 MNHEY, CDR2 SVGAGI. As DNA, the CDR3 is TGTGCCAGCAGTTACGCCGGTGGCGGGGAGCTGTTTTTT. It codes for CASSYAGGGELFF.

This clone showed up many times. The chain carries TRBV7-8 and TRBJ2-7; D remains unclear. The CDR3 has 13 residues. Germline lookup yields CDR1 SGHVS and CDR2 FQNEAQ. V was shortened by 0 bases and J by 3 bases, with 6 bases between the two germline ends. CDR3 residues: CASSLATIYEQYF. Written as DNA, the CDR3 is TGTGCCAGCAGCTTAGCAACAATCTACGAGCAGTACTTC. The entire variable domain, with the rest obtained from reference TRBV7-8 and TRBJ2-7, is as follows: GAGVSQSPRYKVAKRGQDVALRCDPISGHVSLFWYQQALGQGPEFLTYFQNEAQLDKSGLPSDRFFAERPEGSVSTLKIQRTQQEDSAVYLCASSLATIYEQYFGPGTRLTVT.

This chain links TRBV29-1 with TRBJ2-1; 15 nucleotides align to TRBD2. Germline-derived CDR1 and CDR2 are SQVTM and ANQGSEA. V shed 5 bases, J shed 4 bases, and the junction held 6 bases outside the gene matches. The CDR3 is 16 residues long. The CDR3 sequence: CSVIGLAGGTYNEQFF. The CDR3 nucleotides are TGCAGCGTTATCGGACTAGCGGGAGGGACATACAATGAGCAGTTCTTC.

The chain recombines TRBV7-9 with TRBJ2-1; D gene uncertain. This CDR3 region has 11 residues. Germline loops: CDR1 SEHNR, CDR2 FQNEAQ (reference sequence). CDR3 residues: CVIDPGGEQFF. The CDR3 nucleotides read TGTGTCATTGATCCGGGCGGTGAGCAGTTCTTC.

This rearrangement joins TRBV27 to TRBJ1-1, with 7 nucleotides matching TRBD1. The V gene end was trimmed by 5 bases and the J gene end by 0 bases; junction bases not matched to a gene: 3. The CDR3 covers 14 residues. Germline V lookup: CDR1 MNHEY, CDR2 SMNVEV (reference sequence). Here the CDR3 reads CASSGTALNTEAFF. In DNA form, the CDR3 reads TGTGCCAGCAGTGGGACAGCCTTGAACACTGAAGCTTTCTTT.

This chain connects TRBV10-3 to TRBJ1-1, with unresolved D. Germline V gene lookup returns CDR1 ENHRY and CDR2 SYGVKD. The CDR3 runs to 14 residues. Trimming stripped 2 bases from V and 0 bases from J, with 7 bases between. The CDR3 region has the DNA TGTGCCATCAGTGAGCCCGACCTGAACACTGAAGCTTTCTTT. It is translated as CAISEPDLNTEAFF.

This clone was counted only a few times. V usage is TRBV29-1 and J usage is TRBJ2-3, with a possible D match to TRBD1 (8 bases). With 6 bases removed from V and 2 bases from J, the gap between germline ends came to 15 bases. In germline, CDR1 is SQVTM, CDR2 ANQGSEA. The CDR3 totals 14 residues. The CDR3 nucleotides read TGCAGCGTGGACAGGGAGGGGGCCACAGATACGCAGTATTTT. It is translated as CSVDREGATDTQYF.

This clone was picked up many times. V gene TRBV7-6 combines with J gene TRBJ2-7, with D tentatively TRBD2 (5 bases). Germline V gene lookup returns CDR1 SGHVS and CDR2 FNYEAQ. This CDR3 has 15 amino acids. Trimming pared 0 bases from V and 0 bases from J, leaving 9 bases between. The CDR3 sequence is CASSLAAGHSYEQYF. The CDR3 DNA follows: TGTGCCAGCAGCTTAGCGGCGGGCCACTCCTACGAGCAGTACTTC.

The chain is built from TRBV9 and TRBJ2-6; 11 nucleotides match TRBD1. Trimming took 3 bases from V and 4 from J; bases not matched to a gene: 9. Germline V gene sequence: CDR1 SGDLS, CDR2 YYNGEE. The CDR3 loop spans 18 amino acids. As DNA, the CDR3 is TGTGCCAGCAGCGCACCGGGGACAGGGGGACCGGGGGCCAACGTCCTGACTTTC. This translates into CASSAPGTGGPGANVLTF.

The chain uses TRBV29-1 and TRBJ2-2, with D perhaps matching TRBD1 (6 bases). Trimming took off 2 bases at V and 5 bases at J, with 12 bases between the two ends. CDR1 and CDR2 from the germline V gene are SQVTM and ANQGSEA. CDR3 length: 14 amino acids. Written as DNA, the CDR3 is TGCAGCGTTGAATCTCGGACAGTTACCGGGGAGCTGTTTTTT. Amino acids: CSVESRTVTGELFF.

This clone was detected a few times. V and J are TRBV27 and TRBJ2-7, with D possibly matching TRBD2 (5 bases). The V gene's germline CDR1 is MNHEY and CDR2 SMNVEV (reference sequence). The V and J ends lost 0 bases and 2 bases respectively, with 5 bases between them. There are 13 residues in the CDR3. DNA of the CDR3: TGTGCCAGCAGTTTATCTAGCGCCTACGAGCAGTACTTC. It is translated as CASSLSSAYEQYF.

CDR3 in amino acids: CASSSSVFRDRDGTEAFF. The CDR3 DNA is TGTGCCAGCAGCAGTAGCGTTTTCCGGGACAGGGATGGCACTGAAGCTTTCTTT. The chain carries TRBV7-9 and TRBJ1-1, with 9 positions matching TRBD1. The CDR3 is 18 amino acids. Germline loops: CDR1 SEHNR, CDR2 FQNEAQ (reference sequence). The ends lost 5 bases at V and 4 bases at J; junction bases unmatched: 17.

The chain couples TRBV6-1 to TRBJ2-1; perhaps D is TRBD1 or TRBD2 (6 bases each). The CDR3 length is 13 residues. Germline V lookup: CDR1 MNHNS, CDR2 SASEGT. V lost 5 bases, J lost 8 bases, and 13 bases lay in between. The CDR3 DNA reads as TGTGCCAGCAGTCCGGGGGCACGGGATGAGCAGTTCTTC. Translated: CASSPGARDEQFF.

A remark on this clone: This sample includes further DNA sequences coding for the same CDR3. This sequence joins TRBV29-1 and TRBJ2-2; D gene unclear. The CDR3 is 13 amino acids. V gave up 4 bases and J gave up 1 base, with 7 bases separating them. Germline V lookup: CDR1 SQVTM, CDR2 ANQGSEA. The CDR3 DNA is TGCAGCGTTGTCACGGGGAACACCGGGGAGCTGTTTTTT. Translating gives CSVVTGNTGELFF.

This sequence joins TRBV11-1 and TRBJ2-1; D assignment may be TRBD1 or TRBD2 (5 bases each). Germline CDR1 and CDR2: SGHAT and FQDESV (reference sequence). V lost 1 base, J lost 4 bases, and 14 bases lay in between. The CDR3 runs 16 residues. CDR3 coding DNA: TGTGCCAGCAGCTTAGTTGGGGGAGCCCCTTACAATGAGCAGTTCTTC. Protein product: CASSLVGGAPYNEQFF.